This TCR beta chain is from a study of CD8 T cells in Susac syndrome. Points from the study as a whole: The authors acknowledged that the study's TCR sequencing and HLA analysis involved relatively few individuals.

cDNA came from about 0.5 to 1 ug RNA primed by random hexamers. The amplification used immunoSEQ multiplex PCR on TCR beta CDR3; it spanned 54 Vbeta and 13 Jbeta. One entry per CDR3 protein results from TCRdb running MiXCR on the immunoSEQ multiplex PCR reads. The sample carries roughly 130,000 distinct CDR3 sequences, approximately 95% recorded once. Details on this clonotype: The antigen remains unidentified.

Sequencing of TCR beta, carried out with a high-throughput approach, was applied to CD8+ and CD4+ T cells from the blood. Sample: CD4+ T cells from PBMCs. This clonotype was sampled from a human donor with multiple sclerosis.

CDR3 bases: TGTGCCAGCAGCCAGGTGGGGTACTATGGCTACACCTTC. This encodes CASSQVGYYGYTF. The V and J genes are TRBV9 and TRBJ1-2; no reliable D call. V lost 4 bases and J lost 3, with 10 bases in between. Germline V lookup: CDR1 SGDLS, CDR2 YYNGEE. CDR3 length equals 13 residues.